Shown below are 30 T cell receptor beta chains from a single sample sequenced in a study of T-cell reconstitution after alpha-beta-depleted transplantation in children. Preparation of the TCRbeta library was carried out with unique molecular identifiers. MiXCR was run by TCRdb on the PCR reads, yielding one entry per CDR3 protein. The table includes 200,000 to 250,000 distinct CDR3 sequences, approximately 9.5% detected once. The sequenced sample was PBMCs from the stem cell graft donor, obtained from the stem cell graft. These receptors all come from a human donor who donated a stem cell graft to a child with acute lymphoblastic leukemia.

This clonotype has a handful of counts. The V call is TRBV20-1, the J call TRBJ2-7; D call uncertain. V dropped 6 bases and J dropped 2 bases, with 14 bases sitting between them. This CDR3 spans 13 amino acids. From germline, CDR1 is DFQATT and CDR2 SNEGSKA (reference sequence). This chain's CDR3 is CSALRLPTYEQYF. The CDR3 DNA sequence: TGCAGTGCATTAAGACTGCCCACCTACGAGCAGTACTTC.

In its sample, this clonotype was seen many times. The chain combines TRBV5-1 with TRBJ1-2, with D possibly matching TRBD1 (5 bases). Per the germline V gene, CDR1 is SGHRS and CDR2 is YFSETQ. The V end was cut by 4 bases, the J end by 2 bases, with 12 bases between. The CDR3 has 14 amino acids. CDR3 coding DNA: TGCGCCAGCAGCCTCGGCGGGGGGAACTATGGCTACACCTTC. Its translation is CASSLGGGNYGYTF. The whole variable domain, filled in from reference TRBV5-1 and TRBJ1-2, reads KAGVTQTPRYLIKTRGQQVTLSCSPISGHRSVSWYQQTPGQGLQFLFEYFSETQRNKGNFPGRFSGRQFSNSRSEMNVSTLELGDSALYLCASSLGGGNYGYTFGSGTRLTVV.

The chain joins TRBV20-1 to TRBJ2-7; 8 nucleotides align to TRBD1. Germline V gene lookup returns CDR1 DFQATT and CDR2 SNEGSKA (reference sequence). V lost 3 bases to trimming and J lost 3 bases; unmatched junction nucleotides: 7. This CDR3 is built from 14 residues. The CDR3 nucleotides are TGCAGTGCTAGTAAGGGCAGGGGGCTCTACGAGCAGTACTTC. It codes for CSASKGRGLYEQYF.

This clonotype was seen only a few times. This chain links TRBV5-1 with TRBJ2-7; D ambiguous. Germline values: CDR1 SGHRS, CDR2 YFSETQ. The CDR3 is 14 amino acids. V dropped 4 bases and J dropped 3 bases, with 14 bases sitting between them. CDR3 region: CASSAEKLRYEQYF. Written as DNA, the CDR3 is TGCGCCAGCAGCGCGGAGAAGCTGCGCTACGAGCAGTACTTC.

A few counts support this clonotype. The rearrangement uses TRBV12-3 or TRBV12-4 and TRBJ1-4, with D possibly TRBD1 on 6 matching bases. V lost 6 bases and J lost 5, with 16 bases in between. CDR3 length: 15 residues. For the CDR3, the DNA is TGTGCCAGCAGAGCCAAAGGGGGGAGGAATGAAAAACTGTTTTTT. Residues: CASRAKGGRNEKLFF.

This clonotype has only one observation. This chain joins TRBV20-1 and TRBJ1-1, with unresolved D. The V end lost 0 bases, the J end lost 7 bases, and 6 bases lay between the germline ends. This CDR3 has 11 residues. Germline-derived CDR1 and CDR2 are DFQATT and SNEGSKA (reference sequence). The CDR3 here is CSARDASEAFF. CDR3 DNA: TGCAGTGCTAGAGATGCAAGTGAAGCTTTCTTT.

In regard to this clonotype: The junction departs from germline at one end; a sequencing error may be responsible. V is TRBV10-3 and J is TRBJ1-2, with 7 bases lining up with TRBD1. CDR1 is ENHRY and CDR2 is SYGVKD in the germline V gene. The CDR3 loop spans 11 amino acids. CDR3 nucleotides: TGTGCCACCCAGGGGGAGGATGGCTACACTTTC. Protein: CATQGEDGYTF.

The CDR3 sequence is CSAPPGGIDYGYTF. The CDR3 nucleotides are TGCAGTGCTCCCCCGGGGGGTATTGACTATGGCTACACCTTC. The chain uses TRBV20-1 and TRBJ1-2; weak D call: TRBD1 (5 bases). Germline V gene lookup returns CDR1 DFQATT and CDR2 SNEGSKA (reference sequence). This CDR3 spans 14 amino acids. Trimming pared 5 bases from V and 3 bases from J, leaving 16 bases between.

This clonotype came up a few times. The rearrangement joins TRBV7-9 to TRBJ1-1; a possible D gene is TRBD1 (5 bases). Germline lookup yields CDR1 SEHNR and CDR2 FQNEAQ (reference sequence). CDR3 length equals 15 residues. The germline V and J ends were trimmed by 5 bases and 11 bases, with 24 bases remaining between them. The CDR3 sequence is CASSPSLGDGVRAFF. The CDR3 nucleotides read TGTGCCAGCAGCCCATCGCTCGGGGACGGGGTAAGGGCTTTCTTT.

The J gene is TRBJ2-7, the V gene TRBV7-9; possible D gene TRBD2, 6 bases. This CDR3 is built from 15 residues. The germline V gene has CDR1 SEHNR and CDR2 FQNEAQ (reference sequence). V shed 2 bases and J shed 5 bases, with 16 bases lying between them. The CDR3 is CASSLRVGRRDEQYF. As DNA, the CDR3 is TGTGCCAGCAGCTTACGGGTAGGGAGGCGCGACGAGCAGTACTTC.

A note on this clonotype: A read error may produce the germline difference seen at one junction end. The chain joins TRBV24-1 to TRBJ2-2; D call uncertain. Germline V gene data show CDR1 as KGHDR and CDR2 as SFDVKD. The CDR3 is 22 residues long. Here the CDR3 DNA reads TGTGCCGCCAGTTATTTGTCTTTTCTTGGTTTATCGGGCACCTTGAACACCGGGGAGCTGTTTTTT. It encodes CAASYLSFLGLSGTLNTGELFF.

This clonotype has at least ten counts. J is TRBJ2-3 and V is TRBV11-2; possible D gene TRBD2, 6 bases. Germline lookup yields CDR1 SGHAT and CDR2 FQNNGV. This CDR3 has 14 residues. V lost 4 bases and J 4 bases, leaving 12 bases between the germline ends. CDR3 in DNA: TGTGCCAGCAGCTCCTCCAGGGAGGCAGATACGCAGTATTTT. Amino acid sequence: CASSSSREADTQYF.

In this sample, this clonotype turned up many times. The chain employs TRBV5-5 and TRBJ2-5; 9 bases fit TRBD2. V lost 7 bases and J lost 5; bases outside the gene matches: 12. The CDR3 contains 15 residues. Per germline, CDR1 SGHKS and CDR2 YYEKEE (reference sequence). CDR3: CASLRASGVWETQYF. The DNA of the CDR3 is TGTGCCAGCTTAAGGGCTAGCGGGGTTTGGGAGACCCAGTACTTC.

In its sample, this clonotype was seen a few times. The chain uses TRBV5-1 and TRBJ2-7, with TRBD2 identical over 7 bases. Germline V gives CDR1 SGHRS, CDR2 YFSETQ. The J segment lost 3 bases and the V segment lost 5 bases, leaving 8 bases of the junction unmatched. The CDR3 covers 14 residues. Here the CDR3 reads CASRRRGGSYEQYF. CDR3 sequence (DNA): TGCGCCAGCAGACGTCGCGGGGGTAGCTACGAGCAGTACTTC. The variable domain in full, with the rest retrieved from reference TRBV5-1 and TRBJ2-7, is KAGVTQTPRYLIKTRGQQVTLSCSPISGHRSVSWYQQTPGQGLQFLFEYFSETQRNKGNFPGRFSGRQFSNSRSEMNVSTLELGDSALYLCASRRRGGSYEQYFGPGTRLTVT.

This clonotype has more than one count but fewer than ten. The gene calls are TRBV29-1 and TRBJ2-3; 9 bases match TRBD1. CDR1 and CDR2 from the germline V gene are SQVTM and ANQGSEA. With 3 bases clipped from V and 2 bases from J, the junction kept 6 bases outside the gene matches. The CDR3 runs to 15 residues. CDR3 nucleotides: TGCAGCGTTGATAACAGGGGGCGCAACACAGATACGCAGTATTTT. It translates to CSVDNRGRNTDTQYF.

This clonotype has only a few counts. This chain connects TRBV13 to TRBJ1-1; no reliable D call. The germline CDR1 and CDR2 sequences are PRHDT and FYEKMQ (reference sequence). CDR3 length: 14 residues. V was trimmed by 3 bases and J by 8 bases, leaving 16 bases between them. This chain's CDR3 is CASSFWGSGREAFF. CDR3 in DNA: TGTGCCAGCAGCTTTTGGGGTTCGGGCAGGGAAGCTTTCTTT.

This clonotype was counted many times. The CDR3 here is CAISSSGGNQPQHF. The CDR3 DNA reads as TGTGCCATCAGCTCCTCAGGGGGCAATCAGCCCCAGCATTTT. The chain recombines TRBV10-3 with TRBJ1-5; TRBD1 is a possible D gene (6 bases). CDR3 length: 14 residues. Germline loops: CDR1 ENHRY, CDR2 SYGVKD. V lost 6 bases to trimming and J lost 2 bases, with 11 bases between them.

The V call is TRBV12-3 or TRBV12-4, the J call TRBJ1-1, with 8 bases aligning to TRBD1. V trimming: 4 bases; J trimming: 4 bases; junction bases outside the gene matches: 8. The CDR3 totals 15 residues. CDR3 in DNA: TGTGCCAGCAGTTACCTCGAGACAGGGGTCACTGAAGCTTTCTTT. It specifies CASSYLETGVTEAFF.

The V and J genes are TRBV4-2 and TRBJ2-1; a possible D gene is TRBD1 (6 bases). The CDR3 runs to 15 residues. Deletions cut 4 bases from V and 3 bases from J, with 13 bases between. Germline V CDR1 and CDR2: LGHNA, YNFKEQ. The CDR3 protein is CASSRGQGDYNEQFF. The CDR3 nucleotides are TGTGCCAGCAGCCGGGGGCAGGGAGACTACAATGAGCAGTTCTTC.

The chain couples TRBV15 to TRBJ1-3; unclear D gene. The length of the CDR3 is 15 residues. The V end lost 0 bases, the J end lost 3 bases, and 9 bases lay between the germline ends. Germline V gene lookup returns CDR1 LNHNV and CDR2 YYDKDF (reference sequence). The DNA for the CDR3 is TGTGCCACCAGCAGAGATGGCGGGGATGGAAACACCATATATTTT. It encodes CATSRDGGDGNTIYF.

The chain joins TRBV27 to TRBJ2-2; D gene unclear. Per the germline V gene, CDR1 is MNHEY and CDR2 is SMNVEV (reference sequence). V was cut by 1 base and J by 5 bases, with 8 bases left in between. The CDR3 is 14 residues long. CDR3 nucleotides: TGTGCCAGCAGTTTATGGTTGGGGACCGGGGAGCTGTTTTTT. The encoded protein is CASSLWLGTGELFF.

The V call is TRBV7-6, the J call TRBJ2-7; 7 bases line up with TRBD1. CDR1 and CDR2 from the germline V gene are SGHVS and FNYEAQ. This CDR3 has 14 amino acids. V lost 1 base, J lost 4 bases, and 4 bases stayed unmatched. CDR3 in DNA: TGTGCCAGCAGCTTAGGGGACAGTCAGTACGAGCAGTACTTC. This translates into CASSLGDSQYEQYF.

At least ten counts were recorded for this clonotype. This chain joins TRBV11-2 and TRBJ1-1; D is uncertain. The V gene's germline CDR1 is SGHAT and CDR2 FQNNGV. The CDR3 is 15 residues long. The V and J ends lost 2 bases and 0 bases respectively, with 10 bases between them. CDR3 residues: CASSLIHHLNTEAFF. The CDR3 coding sequence is TGTGCCAGCAGCTTAATTCACCATTTGAACACTGAAGCTTTCTTT.

The V call is TRBV7-2, the J call TRBJ2-7; D is unresolved. In germline, CDR1 is SGHTA, CDR2 FQGNSA. Trimming pared 5 bases from V and 0 bases from J, leaving 11 bases between. CDR3 length: 14 amino acids. The CDR3 DNA sequence: TGTGCCAGCAGCCCCACAGTGCCCTCCTACGAGCAGTACTTC. Residues: CASSPTVPSYEQYF.

The chain carries TRBV10-1 and TRBJ2-3; 11 bases map to TRBD2. In germline, CDR1 is WNHNN, CDR2 SYGVQD (reference sequence). The CDR3 is made up of 19 amino acids. The ends lost 0 bases at V and 3 bases at J; junction bases unmatched: 11. This CDR3 reads CASSESPSGGPNPTDTQYF. CDR3 sequence (DNA): TGCGCCAGCAGTGAGTCACCTAGCGGGGGGCCAAATCCGACAGATACGCAGTATTTT.

V is TRBV24-1 and J is TRBJ2-1; D perhaps matches TRBD1 (5 bases). The length of the CDR3 is 16 residues. Trimming shortened V by 1 base and J by 8 bases, and 17 bases separated the two germline ends. Germline assignment: CDR1 KGHDR and CDR2 SFDVKD. The DNA of the CDR3 is TGTGCCACCAGTGATTTAGGGGTTGGGAACGGCGATGAGCAGTTCTTC. Encoded protein: CATSDLGVGNGDEQFF.

This clonotype was recorded only once. This chain joins TRBV20-1 and TRBJ1-6, with D unclear. V was cut by 2 bases and J by 7 bases, with 15 bases left in between. Per the germline V gene, CDR1 is DFQATT and CDR2 is SNEGSKA (reference sequence). The CDR3 covers 15 residues. CDR3: CSARSAARGNSPLHF. The CDR3 DNA reads as TGCAGTGCTAGATCGGCCGCTCGAGGAAATTCACCCCTCCACTTT.

This clonotype was found many times. The J gene is TRBJ1-1, the V gene TRBV20-1, with D possibly being TRBD1 (6 bases). The V end was cut by 6 bases, the J end by 4 bases, with 12 bases between. The CDR3 is made up of 12 amino acids. Germline-derived CDR1 and CDR2 are DFQATT and SNEGSKA (reference sequence). The CDR3 sequence: CSALRGGTEAFF. CDR3 nucleotide sequence: TGCAGTGCCTTGAGGGGGGGCACTGAAGCTTTCTTT.

This clonotype was seen at least ten times. V usage is TRBV9 and J usage is TRBJ1-2; TRBD1 matches at 8 bases. The CDR3 loop spans 14 amino acids. Germline V CDR1 and CDR2: SGDLS, YYNGEE. V was clipped by 5 bases and J by 0 bases; unmatched bases: 3. CDR3 residues: CASRRGQANYGYTF. Written as DNA, the CDR3 is TGTGCCAGCAGGAGGGGACAGGCTAACTATGGCTACACCTTC.

This clonotype was seen a few times. The chain recombines TRBV5-1 with TRBJ2-7; D is uncertain. This CDR3 contains 14 residues. V lost 5 bases and J 2 bases, leaving 14 bases between the germline ends. Germline lookup yields CDR1 SGHRS and CDR2 YFSETQ. CDR3 protein: CASRGRTKTYEQYF. Here the CDR3 DNA reads TGCGCCAGCAGGGGCAGAACGAAGACCTACGAGCAGTACTTC.